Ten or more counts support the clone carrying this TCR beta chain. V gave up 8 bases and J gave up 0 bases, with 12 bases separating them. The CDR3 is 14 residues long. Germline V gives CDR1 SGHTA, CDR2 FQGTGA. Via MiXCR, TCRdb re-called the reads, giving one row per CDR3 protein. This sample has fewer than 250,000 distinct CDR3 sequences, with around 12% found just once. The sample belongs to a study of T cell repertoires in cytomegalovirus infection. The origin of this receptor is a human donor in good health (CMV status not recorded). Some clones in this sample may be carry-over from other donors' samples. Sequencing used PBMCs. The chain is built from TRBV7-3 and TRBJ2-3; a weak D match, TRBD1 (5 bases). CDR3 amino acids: CASGEQASTDTQYF. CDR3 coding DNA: TGTGCCAGCGGGGAACAGGCTAGCACAGATACGCAGTATTTT.